This T cell receptor (beta chain) was found in a study of T cell responses to AZD1222 COVID-19 vaccine. Study-wide findings and caveats: In the spike-specific TCR repertoire, nearly half reportedly target unmutated variant regions. Repertoires in all cases were sampled only once the peak T cell response had passed.

TCRdb's table, derived via immunoSEQ multiplex PCR, lists solely in-frame clones and lacks some. The repertoire holds around 160,000 clones, with 85% to 90% as singletons. Comments on this clone: Antigen: not known.

Trimming at V came to 1 base and at J to 8 bases, leaving 7 bases not matched to a gene. CDR1 and CDR2 (germline): LGHDT, YNNKEL (reference sequence). The CDR3 totals 15 residues. The chain recombines TRBV3-1 (or the pseudogene TRBV3-2) with TRBJ2-3, with 9 bases identical to TRBD2. The starting material was peripheral blood, obtained on day 0 of AZD1222 vaccination. The TCR comes from an adult in good health. The CDR3 bases are TGTGCCAGCAGCCAAGGACTAGCGGCTCAGGGTACGCAGTATTTT. It codes for CASSQGLAAQGTQYF.